Below are 17 T cell receptor beta chains sequenced from a single sample in a study of T cells in Graves' hyperthyroidism and ophthalmopathy. The investigators amplified TCR beta CDR3 regions from RNA transcripts. The HTBI primer set drove a first-round RT-PCR of the TCR CDR3. TCRdb re-called the multiplex PCR reads through MiXCR, storing one row per CDR3 protein. The sample yields hundreds of thousands of distinct CDR3 sequences, over 40% seen once. Sequenced: peripheral blood or thyroid tissue (not recorded which). Every receptor here comes from an adult man with Graves' disease, either hyperthyroidism or ophthalmopathy (not recorded which).

The chain links TRBV6-5 to TRBJ2-7, with D tentatively TRBD1 (5 bases). The CDR3 extends over 12 amino acids. CDR1 and CDR2 (germline): MNHEY, SVGAGI. V was pared by 7 bases and J by 2 bases, with 9 bases between. In nucleotides, the CDR3 is TGTGCCAGCAACCAGGGTCCCTACGAGCAGTACTTC. Protein sequence: CASNQGPYEQYF.

V usage is TRBV19 and J usage is TRBJ2-5; D gene uncertain. Deletions cut 11 bases from V and 8 bases from J, with 9 bases between. Per the germline V gene, CDR1 is LNHDA and CDR2 is SQIVND (reference sequence). CDR3 length: 9 residues. The CDR3 DNA sequence: TGTGCCTGCGCTGGTACCCAGTACTTC. Protein product: CACAGTQYF.

This clonotype was counted many times. The gene calls are TRBV20-1 and TRBJ1-2, with a weak D call TRBD1 (5 bases). Per the germline V gene, CDR1 is DFQATT and CDR2 is SNEGSKA (reference sequence). The CDR3 is 13 residues long. V lost 1 base and J lost 6, with 12 bases in between. In DNA, the CDR3 is TGCAGTGCTAGAGTGGCAGGGACCAATGGCTACACCTTC. It is translated as CSARVAGTNGYTF.

V and J are TRBV20-1 and TRBJ2-7, with 16 bases matching TRBD2. The CDR3 length is 18 residues. Trimming at V came to 1 base and at J to 1 base, leaving 7 bases not matched to a gene. Germline CDR1 and CDR2: DFQATT and SNEGSKA (reference sequence). CDR3 in amino acids: CSARVGTSGRAGSYEQYF. CDR3 in DNA: TGCAGTGCTAGAGTTGGGACTAGCGGGAGGGCTGGATCCTACGAGCAGTACTTC.

The table lists this clonotype with a few counts. V and J are TRBV7-8 and TRBJ1-1; TRBD1 might be the D (5 bases). There are 13 residues in the CDR3. V was clipped by 5 bases and J by 2 bases, with 9 bases between them. From germline, CDR1 is SGHVS and CDR2 FQNEAQ. The CDR3 spells CASSRGHNTEAFF. The DNA for the CDR3 is TGTGCCAGCAGCCGCGGACACAACACTGAAGCTTTCTTT.

This clonotype was seen a handful of times. At one of its ends the junction is not consistent with the germline gene, which may arise from a read error. This rearrangement joins TRBV7-9 to TRBJ2-7, with a possible D match to TRBD2 (5 bases). The CDR3 has 18 amino acids. Germline CDR1 reads SEHNR; CDR2 reads FQNEAQ (reference sequence). CDR3 coding DNA: TGCGCCAGCAGCTTGGCCGCCGTCGGAGGACTTGCAGCCTACGAGCAGTACTTC. It translates to CASSLAAVGGLAAYEQYF.

This clonotype was seen a handful of times. The rearrangement links TRBV5-1 to TRBJ1-2, with 7 bases identical to TRBD1. The V gene end was trimmed by 0 bases and the J gene end by 4 bases; junction bases not matched to a gene: 9. The CDR3 totals 16 residues. Germline lookup yields CDR1 SGHRS and CDR2 YFSETQ. CDR3 residues: CASSLGGTDGPYGYTF. The CDR3 nucleotides are TGCGCCAGCAGCTTGGGGGGGACAGACGGGCCCTATGGCTACACCTTC.

The chain links TRBV12-3 or TRBV12-4 to TRBJ1-2; tentative D call: TRBD1 (5 bases). V gave up 5 bases and J gave up 4 bases, with 8 bases separating them. The CDR3 spans 12 residues. For the CDR3, the DNA is TGTGCCAGCAGTCCGGACATCTATGGCTACACCTTC. This encodes CASSPDIYGYTF.

V is TRBV7-2 and J is TRBJ2-5; D is perhaps TRBD2 (5 bases). CDR1 and CDR2 (germline): SGHTA, FQGNSA. The CDR3 extends over 16 amino acids. V lost 5 bases and J lost 1, with 17 bases in between. The CDR3 region is CASSPEGRARQETQYF. In DNA, the CDR3 is TGTGCCAGCAGCCCCGAGGGTCGCGCCCGCCAAGAGACCCAGTACTTC. Looking up the rest from reference TRBV7-2 and TRBJ2-5 gives the full variable domain: GAGVSQSPSNKVTEKGKDVELRCDPISGHTALYWYRQSLGQGLEFLIYFQGNSAPDKSGLPSDRFSAERTGGSVSTLTIQRTQQEDSAVYLCASSPEGRARQETQYFGPGTRLLVL.

This clonotype was detected many times. The J gene is TRBJ2-5, the V gene TRBV7-8; 8 bases align to TRBD2. The CDR3 length is 14 residues. The ends lost 5 bases at V and 2 bases at J; junction bases unmatched: 4. CDR1 is SGHVS, CDR2 FQNEAQ, per germline. The CDR3 is CASSRTSRQETQYF. The CDR3 nucleotides are TGTGCCAGCAGCCGGACTAGCAGGCAAGAGACCCAGTACTTC.

The chain is built from TRBV20-1 and TRBJ2-7; tentatively, D is TRBD2 (6 bases). The germline CDR1 and CDR2 sequences are DFQATT and SNEGSKA (reference sequence). CDR3 length equals 14 residues. Between the trimmed V and J ends, which lost 0 bases and 1 base, there was a span of 10 bases. CDR3 residues: CSARDSEGSYEQYF. As DNA, the CDR3 is TGCAGTGCTAGAGATTCGGAGGGTTCCTACGAGCAGTACTTC.

This clonotype was counted a few times. V gene TRBV19 combines with J gene TRBJ1-3, with 7 bases identical to TRBD1. The CDR3 consists of 13 residues. The V gene end was trimmed by 6 bases and the J gene end by 2 bases; junction bases not matched to a gene: 1. The V gene's germline CDR1 is LNHDA and CDR2 SQIVND (reference sequence). In DNA form, the CDR3 reads TGTGCCAGTAGGACAGGGCCTGGAAACACCATATATTTT. Translated, it gives CASRTGPGNTIYF.

The chain links TRBV11-1 to TRBJ2-7; the match to TRBD2 covers 12 bases. The CDR3 spans 15 residues. Germline values: CDR1 SGHAT, CDR2 FQDESV (reference sequence). J lost 1 base, V lost 6 bases, and 4 bases had no gene match. The CDR3 bases are TGTGCCAGCAGTCGGACTAGCGGGAAGTCCTACGAGCAGTACTTC. Amino acids: CASSRTSGKSYEQYF.

Comment on this clonotype: This may stem from a read error, because a much larger clone lies one nucleotide away. This sequence joins TRBV7-9 and TRBJ1-6; 9 bases map to TRBD1. Per the germline V gene, CDR1 is SEHNR and CDR2 is FQNEAQ (reference sequence). J lost 9 bases, V lost 5 bases, and 8 bases had no gene match. The CDR3 has 15 amino acids. In DNA, the CDR3 is TGTGCCAGCAGCCAAGGGACAGGGAATAGTTCACCCCTCCACTTT. Protein sequence: CASSQGTGNSSPLHF.

Worth noting for this clonotype: Just one base apart from a much larger clone, this may be a read error. The chain has TRBV10-3 and TRBJ1-4; 7 positions match TRBD1. In germline, CDR1 is ENHRY, CDR2 SYGVKD. The CDR3 is 17 amino acids. This CDR3 is CAVSENRGERSNEKLFF. The CDR3 DNA follows: TGTGCCGTCAGTGAGAACAGGGGTGAACGCAGTAATGAAAAACTGTTTTTT.

The sample holds a few counts of this clonotype. The gene calls are TRBV7-2 and TRBJ2-5, with D possibly matching TRBD1 (6 bases). Deletions cut 3 bases from V and 9 bases from J, with 14 bases between. Germline CDR1 and CDR2: SGHTA and FQGNSA. CDR3 length: 13 residues. The CDR3 spells CASSLGVGQPQYF. Written as DNA, the CDR3 is TGTGCCAGCAGCTTGGGGGTAGGACAGCCCCAGTACTTC.

This clonotype was counted between two and nine times. This sequence joins TRBV6-6 and TRBJ1-1; the match to TRBD1 covers 10 bases. The CDR3 has 15 amino acids. Germline V gene data show CDR1 as MNHNY and CDR2 as SVGAGI (reference sequence). Trimming took 6 bases from V and 8 from J; bases not matched to a gene: 12. This chain's CDR3 is CASSLGGDRGGEAFF. DNA of the CDR3: TGTGCCAGCAGCTTGGGCGGGGACAGGGGAGGAGAAGCTTTCTTT.